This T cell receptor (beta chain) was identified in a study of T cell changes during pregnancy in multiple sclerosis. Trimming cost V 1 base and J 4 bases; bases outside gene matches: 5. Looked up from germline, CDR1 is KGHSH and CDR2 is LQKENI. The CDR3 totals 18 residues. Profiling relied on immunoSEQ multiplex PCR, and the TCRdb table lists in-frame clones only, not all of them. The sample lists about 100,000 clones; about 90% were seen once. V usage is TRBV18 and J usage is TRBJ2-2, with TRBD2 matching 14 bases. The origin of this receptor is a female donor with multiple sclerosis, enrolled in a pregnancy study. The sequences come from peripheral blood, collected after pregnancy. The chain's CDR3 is CASSPLPGLAGGTGELFF. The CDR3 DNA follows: TGTGCCAGCTCACCACTTCCTGGACTAGCGGGAGGCACCGGGGAGCTGTTTTTT.